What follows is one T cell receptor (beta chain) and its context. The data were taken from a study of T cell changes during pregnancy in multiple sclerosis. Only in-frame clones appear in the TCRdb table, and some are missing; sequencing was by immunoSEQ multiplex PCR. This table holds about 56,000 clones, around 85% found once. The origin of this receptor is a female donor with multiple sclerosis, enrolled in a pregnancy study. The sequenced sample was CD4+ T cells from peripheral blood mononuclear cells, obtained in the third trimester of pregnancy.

Written as DNA, the CDR3 is TGTGCCAGCAGCCCTAGGGGACAGGGGAACACCGGGGAGCTGTTTTTT. Its protein product is CASSPRGQGNTGELFF. The chain couples TRBV11-2 to TRBJ2-2; 9 nucleotides match TRBD1. Looked up from germline, CDR1 is SGHAT and CDR2 is FQNNGV. Trimming removed 5 bases from V and 1 base from J; junction bases left unmatched: 5. The CDR3 covers 16 residues.